A single sample is the source of the 32 T cell receptor beta chains below, sequenced in a study of T cell responses to AZD1222 COVID-19 vaccine. Sequencing used immunoSEQ multiplex PCR; TCRdb keeps in-frame clones, though not all of them. The table lists roughly 150,000 clones, more than 80% of them singletons. This specimen was peripheral blood, taken on day 0 of AZD1222 vaccination. The receptors were sampled from an adult in good health.

This rearrangement joins TRBV30 to TRBJ2-5; possible D gene TRBD2, 5 bases. Germline V gene sequence: CDR1 GTSNPN, CDR2 SVGIG (reference sequence). CDR3 length equals 13 residues. V was shortened by 0 bases and J by 2 bases, with 7 bases between the two germline ends. CDR3 nucleotide sequence: TGTGCCTGGAGTGTTGGCGGGCAAGAGACCCAGTACTTC. Its translation is CAWSVGGQETQYF.

This chain links TRBV2 with TRBJ1-1; D possibly corresponds to TRBD1 (6 bases). Trimming pared 6 bases from V and 11 bases from J, leaving 19 bases between. Per the germline V gene, CDR1 is SNHLY and CDR2 is FYNNEI. This CDR3 spans 13 amino acids. CDR3 amino acids: CASRKEEGGAAFF. In DNA form, the CDR3 reads TGTGCCAGCAGGAAGGAAGAGGGGGGCGCGGCTTTCTTT.

This clone was observed a handful of times. The V and J genes are TRBV2 and TRBJ1-5; TRBD1 might be the D (6 bases). CDR3 size: 14 residues. Trimming removed 5 bases at V and 3 bases at J, with 11 bases between. Germline-derived CDR1 and CDR2 are SNHLY and FYNNEI. CDR3 sequence (DNA): TGTGCCAGCAGTACAGGACAGTCCAATCAGCCCCAGCATTTT. Amino acids: CASSTGQSNQPQHF.

The chain couples TRBV5-1 to TRBJ1-6, with TRBD1 matching 12 bases. The CDR3 is 16 amino acids. V lost 5 bases, J lost 9 bases, and 9 bases stayed unmatched. Germline CDR1 SGHRS, CDR2 YFSETQ. The CDR3 spells CASRPPGQGAGSPLHF. In DNA, the CDR3 is TGCGCCAGCAGACCTCCGGGACAGGGGGCGGGTTCACCCCTCCACTTT.

The J gene is TRBJ2-7, the V gene TRBV9, with 15 bases aligning to TRBD2. Germline V gene sequence: CDR1 SGDLS, CDR2 YYNGEE. V lost 2 bases and J lost 6; bases outside the gene matches: 9. CDR3 length equals 17 residues. The CDR3, as DNA: TGTGCCAGCAGCGTTACGAGGACTAGCGGGGGGGCTTGCGAGCAGTACTTC. Protein sequence: CASSVTRTSGGACEQYF.

V gene TRBV27 combines with J gene TRBJ1-6; perhaps TRBD1 as D (5 bases). The CDR3 is 15 residues long. V was shortened by 2 bases and J by 8 bases, with 13 bases between the two germline ends. Germline lookup yields CDR1 MNHEY and CDR2 SMNVEV (reference sequence). The CDR3: CASSLRWQGYSPLHF. Written as DNA, the CDR3 is TGTGCCAGCAGTTTACGTTGGCAGGGTTATTCACCCCTCCACTTT.

The V call is TRBV28, the J call TRBJ1-5; no reliable D call. The ends were cut back, 2 bases at V and 11 bases at J, with 13 bases in the middle. The CDR3 is 13 amino acids. CDR1 is MDHEN, CDR2 SYDVKM, per germline. CDR3 nucleotide sequence: TGTGCCAGCAGTTTAAGGGCAGGTCGGGCCCAGCATTTT. This codes for CASSLRAGRAQHF.

The rearrangement uses TRBV10-1 and TRBJ1-1; tentative D call: TRBD1 (6 bases). Germline CDR1 WNHNN, CDR2 SYGVQD (reference sequence). The CDR3 contains 13 residues. V was cut by 4 bases and J by 8 bases, with 14 bases left in between. The CDR3 coding sequence is TGCGCCAGCAGTGCCCCTGCAACAGGGGAAGCTTTCTTT. Its translation is CASSAPATGEAFF.

V usage is TRBV15 and J usage is TRBJ1-1; the D is unclear. Germline V lookup: CDR1 LNHNV, CDR2 YYDKDF (reference sequence). Trimming shortened V by 5 bases and J by 1 base, and 8 bases separated the two germline ends. This CDR3 contains 13 residues. The CDR3 region is CATSRTENTEAFF. CDR3 sequence (DNA): TGTGCCACCAGCCGAACAGAGAACACTGAAGCTTTCTTT.

The CDR3 DNA reads as TGTGCCAGCAGCCTTACAGGGGCCGAAAAACTGTTTTTT. This codes for CASSLTGAEKLFF. The chain couples TRBV6-2 or TRBV6-3 to TRBJ1-4; the match to TRBD1 covers 7 bases. The CDR3 totals 13 residues. Looked up from germline, CDR1 is MNHEY and CDR2 is SVGEGT. Trimming cost V 6 bases and J 8 bases; bases outside gene matches: 6.

The gene calls are TRBV9 and TRBJ2-2, with 10 nucleotides matching TRBD1. This CDR3 has 18 residues. Losses at the gene ends were 4 bases for V and 0 bases for J; bases not matched to a gene: 9. Germline CDR1 is SGDLS and CDR2 is YYNGEE. The CDR3 sequence is CASSPRDRGLSNTGELFF. In DNA form, the CDR3 reads TGTGCCAGCAGCCCCCGGGACAGGGGACTTTCGAACACCGGGGAGCTGTTTTTT.

J is TRBJ1-4 and V is TRBV9; D is possibly TRBD1 (6 bases). In germline, CDR1 is SGDLS, CDR2 YYNGEE. CDR3 length: 14 residues. V was trimmed by 3 bases and J by 10 bases, leaving 16 bases between them. CDR3 DNA: TGTGCCAGCAGCGCCCAGGGGACCTTTGGAAAACTGTTTTTT. It translates to CASSAQGTFGKLFF.

This chain links TRBV28 with TRBJ1-5, with D possibly matching TRBD1 (5 bases). From germline, CDR1 is MDHEN and CDR2 SYDVKM. CDR3 length equals 16 residues. V was cut by 3 bases and J by 3 bases, with 15 bases left in between. The CDR3 DNA is TGTGCCAGCAGTTTTTTTCCCCAGGGCCCCAATCAGCCCCAGCATTTT. Protein product: CASSFFPQGPNQPQHF.

This sequence joins TRBV7-2 and TRBJ1-6; possible D gene TRBD1, 5 bases. V was pared by 6 bases and J by 10 bases, with 19 bases between. Germline CDR1 SGHTA, CDR2 FQGNSA. This CDR3 is built from 15 residues. The CDR3 loop reads CASSFGGGANSPLHF. CDR3 DNA sequence: TGTGCCAGCAGTTTCGGGGGAGGGGCAAACTCACCCCTCCACTTT.

The chain couples TRBV6-1 to TRBJ2-7; perhaps D is TRBD1 or TRBD2 (6 bases each). Germline-derived CDR1 and CDR2 are MNHNS and SASEGT. Trimming took off 2 bases at V and 4 bases at J, with 15 bases between the two ends. CDR3 length: 15 residues. DNA for the CDR3: TGTGCCAGCAGTGAAAGGCCCAGGGGAGGTTACGAGCAGTACTTC. Encoded protein: CASSERPRGGYEQYF.

V and J are TRBV3-1 (or the pseudogene TRBV3-2) and TRBJ2-5; 8 bases map to TRBD1. Germline CDR1 and CDR2: LGHDT and YNNKEL (reference sequence). J lost 1 base, V lost 3 bases, and 7 bases had no gene match. The CDR3 length is 16 residues. CDR3 protein: CASSHRTGTAQETQYF. DNA of the CDR3: TGTGCCAGCAGCCATCGGACAGGGACCGCCCAAGAGACCCAGTACTTC.

This clone has only a few counts. This sequence joins TRBV5-3 and TRBJ1-2, with D tentatively TRBD1 (5 bases). TRBV5-3 is designated an ORF whose function remains uncertain. Trimming took 4 bases from V and 7 from J, leaving 17 bases between them. The CDR3 totals 14 residues. CDR3 loop: CARSLESRVSGYTF. The CDR3 coding sequence is TGTGCCAGAAGCCTCGAGAGCAGGGTCTCTGGCTACACCTTC.

This chain links TRBV19 with TRBJ2-1; no clear D. V lost 4 bases to trimming and J lost 0 bases, with 4 bases between them. CDR1 is LNHDA and CDR2 is SQIVND in the germline V gene (reference sequence). This CDR3 comprises 13 residues. CDR3 nucleotide sequence: TGTGCCAGTAGTAAGAGCTCCTACAATGAGCAGTTCTTC. Translating gives CASSKSSYNEQFF.

The rearrangement links TRBV28 to TRBJ1-4, with D possibly TRBD1 on 5 matching bases. This CDR3 has 12 amino acids. Trimming took off 10 bases at V and 7 bases at J, with 13 bases between the two ends. Looked up from germline, CDR1 is MDHEN and CDR2 is SYDVKM. The DNA of the CDR3 is TGTGCCACTAGGGGTAATCTTGAAAAACTGTTTTTT. Translating gives CATRGNLEKLFF.

This sequence joins TRBV27 and TRBJ1-1, with TRBD1 matching over 11 bases. This CDR3 is 15 amino acids long. Germline V gene data show CDR1 as MNHEY and CDR2 as SMNVEV (reference sequence). The J segment lost 10 bases and the V segment lost 1 base, leaving 8 bases of the junction unmatched. The CDR3 region is CASSLLTGGQGGAFF. The CDR3 DNA reads as TGTGCCAGCAGTTTATTGACAGGGGGACAGGGGGGAGCTTTCTTT.

The chain links TRBV5-1 to TRBJ1-1, with D unclear. V was cut by 0 bases and J by 1 base, with 10 bases left in between. The germline V gene has CDR1 SGHRS and CDR2 YFSETQ. The CDR3 runs to 15 residues. CDR3 bases: TGCGCCAGCAGCTTGGTGGGCAGCTCGAACACTGAAGCTTTCTTT. Its translation: CASSLVGSSNTEAFF.

The V gene is TRBV10-3, the J gene TRBJ1-5; perhaps TRBD1 as D (6 bases). The V and J ends lost 7 bases and 1 base respectively, with 14 bases between them. CDR3 length: 15 residues. Per the germline V gene, CDR1 is ENHRY and CDR2 is SYGVKD. Here the CDR3 DNA reads TGTGCCATCAAGGAAGGGACACAGAGCAATCAGCCCCAGCATTTT. Residues: CAIKEGTQSNQPQHF.

The rearrangement joins TRBV28 to TRBJ2-7; D ambiguous. V was clipped by 4 bases and J by 4 bases, with 5 bases between them. Per germline, CDR1 MDHEN and CDR2 SYDVKM. The CDR3 spans 11 residues. CDR3 in DNA: TGTGCCAGCAGTTCCTGGTACGAGCAGTACTTC. It codes for CASSSWYEQYF.

The J gene is TRBJ1-1, the V gene TRBV28; D unclear. The CDR3 is made up of 13 amino acids. CDR1 and CDR2 (germline): MDHEN, SYDVKM. The V gene lost 2 bases and the J gene lost 4 bases, with 8 bases spanning the gap. The CDR3 bases are TGTGCCAGCAGTTTAGAGTGGAGCACTGAAGCTTTCTTT. It translates to CASSLEWSTEAFF. Together with reference TRBV28 and TRBJ1-1, the CDR3 gives the full variable domain: DVKVTQSSRYLVKRTGEKVFLECVQDMDHENMFWYRQDPGLGLRLIYFSYDVKMKEKGDIPEGYSVSREKKERFSLILESASTNQTSMYLCASSLEWSTEAFFGQGTRLTVV.

This chain links TRBV9 with TRBJ1-2; D is unclear. The V end lost 7 bases, the J end lost 2 bases, and 24 bases lay between the germline ends. Germline V gives CDR1 SGDLS, CDR2 YYNGEE. The CDR3 extends over 17 amino acids. In DNA, the CDR3 is TGTGCCAGCTTACACTTTATTTCGGACGGAGGAAACTATGGCTACACCTTC. Protein sequence: CASLHFISDGGNYGYTF.

This chain links TRBV19 with TRBJ1-2; D possibly corresponds to TRBD1 (5 bases). Germline V gene lookup returns CDR1 LNHDA and CDR2 SQIVND (reference sequence). Trimming took off 2 bases at V and 8 bases at J, with 12 bases between the two ends. This CDR3 has 13 residues. The CDR3 sequence: CASSIFQGKGYTF. CDR3 DNA sequence: TGTGCCAGTAGTATATTCCAGGGAAAAGGCTACACCTTC.

CDR3 residues: CASSQDPGITEAFF. CDR3 nucleotides: TGCGCCAGCAGCCAAGACCCAGGGATAACTGAAGCTTTCTTT. J is TRBJ1-1 and V is TRBV4-1; perhaps TRBD1 as D (5 bases). Germline V gives CDR1 MGHRA, CDR2 YSYEKL. The CDR3 covers 14 residues. Trimming removed 0 bases at V and 5 bases at J, with 10 bases between.

The chain has TRBV6-6 and TRBJ1-2; D remains unclear. This CDR3 region has 14 residues. Trimming left V 6 bases short and J 0 bases short, with 11 bases between. The germline CDR1 and CDR2 sequences are MNHNY and SVGAGI (reference sequence). DNA of the CDR3: TGTGCCAGCAGCCCTTCCACTTCTAACTATGGCTACACCTTC. It translates to CASSPSTSNYGYTF.

The table lists this clone with a count of one. The V and J genes are TRBV5-1 and TRBJ2-2, with 9 positions matching TRBD1. CDR3 length: 16 residues. Germline lookup yields CDR1 SGHRS and CDR2 YFSETQ. The junction had 10 bases not matched to a gene; V was cut back by 4 bases and J by 6 bases. In DNA, the CDR3 is TGCGCCAGCAGCCTCGTCACAGGGGGCCGTTCCGGGGAGCTGTTTTTT. Protein sequence: CASSLVTGGRSGELFF.

This clone was observed a single time. The chain has TRBV19 and TRBJ1-5; 8 bases line up with TRBD1. Trimming removed 8 bases from V and 6 bases from J; junction bases left unmatched: 9. Germline V gene lookup returns CDR1 LNHDA and CDR2 SQIVND (reference sequence). The CDR3 runs 14 residues. The CDR3 region has the DNA TGTGCCAGTTCGGACAGGGAAGCTTTTCAGCCCCAGCATTTT. Its translation: CASSDREAFQPQHF.

The chain links TRBV7-2 to TRBJ1-5, with D uncertain. CDR1 and CDR2 from the germline V gene are SGHTA and FQGNSA. The CDR3 contains 13 residues. V was cut by 5 bases and J by 4 bases, with 9 bases left in between. The CDR3 nucleotides read TGTGCCAGCAGCACCGAAGAAAATCAGCCCCAGCATTTT. As protein: CASSTEENQPQHF.

The chain uses TRBV5-1 and TRBJ1-3; a weak D match, TRBD1 (6 bases). Looked up from germline, CDR1 is SGHRS and CDR2 is YFSETQ. The CDR3 is made up of 14 amino acids. Trimming removed 2 bases from V and 4 bases from J, with 10 bases in between. The chain's CDR3 is CASSLSDRGNTIYF. The CDR3 DNA reads TGCGCCAGCAGCTTATCCGACAGGGGAAACACCATATATTTT.